The 2 T cell receptor beta chains reported below all come from one sample, sequenced in a study of neoadjuvant anti-PD-1 for oral cavity cancer. Produced via immunoSEQ multiplex PCR; TCRdb's table is partial and in-frame only. Here the sample spans 13,000 to 15,000 clones, approximately 71% being singletons. The specimen was PBMCs, collected before nivolumab (anti-PD-1) treatment. These receptors all come from a person between 40 and 85 years old with oral cavity squamous cell carcinoma.

V usage is TRBV2 and J usage is TRBJ1-5; D ambiguous. Trimming removed 6 bases at V and 5 bases at J, with 8 bases between. The CDR3 runs to 12 residues. The germline V gene encodes CDR1 SNHLY and CDR2 FYNNEI. The CDR3: CASRGEYQPQHF. The CDR3 nucleotides read TGTGCCAGCAGAGGAGAGTATCAGCCCCAGCATTTT.

This clone came up a few times. This chain joins TRBV9 and TRBJ1-6; D gene uncertain. Germline lookup yields CDR1 SGDLS and CDR2 YYNGEE. V lost 4 bases to trimming and J lost 9 bases, with 20 bases between them. CDR3 size: 16 residues. Here the CDR3 reads CASSRLDRFISSPLHF. The DNA of the CDR3 is TGTGCCAGCAGCCGATTGGACCGCTTTATCAGTTCACCCCTCCACTTT.